One and the same sample provided the 20 T cell receptor beta chains below, sequenced in a study of blood T cell repertoires in COVID-19. Sequencing was performed with immunoSEQ multiplex PCR; in TCRdb, only in-frame clones are kept and a portion is missing. The table records tens of thousands of clones, around 83% of them present only once. The sequencing sample was made of peripheral blood. All receptors derive from a woman aged 55-75 years with acute or convalescent COVID-19.

The chain carries TRBV19 and TRBJ1-6; TRBD1 matches 10 bases. Trimming at V came to 3 bases and at J to 7 bases, leaving 3 bases not matched to a gene. CDR1 is LNHDA, CDR2 SQIVND, per germline (reference sequence). The CDR3 spans 15 residues. CDR3 protein: CASSIGTGVNSPLHF. Here the CDR3 DNA reads TGTGCCAGTAGTATCGGGACAGGGGTGAATTCACCCCTCCACTTT. Full variable domain (outside the CDR3, taken from reference TRBV19 and TRBJ1-6): DGGITQSPKYLFRKEGQNVTLSCEQNLNHDAMYWYRQDPGQGLRLIYYSQIVNDFQKGDIAEGYSVSREKKESFPLTVTSAQKNPTAFYLCASSIGTGVNSPLHFGNGTRLTVT.

This clone showed up just once. The CDR3 bases are TGTGCCAGCTCCACCACGGGAACTCTCACAGATACGCAGTATTTT. Residues: CASSTTGTLTDTQYF. The rearrangement uses TRBV18 and TRBJ2-3; a weak D match, TRBD2 (5 bases). V lost 6 bases to trimming and J lost 2 bases, with 15 bases between them. The CDR3 totals 15 residues. Germline lookup yields CDR1 KGHSH and CDR2 LQKENI. Based on the CDR3 plus reference TRBV18 and TRBJ2-3, the full variable domain is NAGVMQNPRHLVRRRGQEARLRCSPMKGHSHVYWYRQLPEEGLKFMVYLQKENIIDESGMPKERFSAEFPKEGPSILRIQQVVRGDSAAYFCASSTTGTLTDTQYFGPGTRLTVL.

This clone was seen a handful of times. This chain links TRBV2 with TRBJ1-1; 9 nucleotides match TRBD1. The CDR3 totals 13 residues. The V gene end was trimmed by 2 bases and the J gene end by 8 bases; junction bases not matched to a gene: 3. CDR1 SNHLY and CDR2 FYNNEI come from the germline V gene. CDR3: CASSERTGAEAFF. The CDR3 DNA follows: TGTGCCAGCAGTGAAAGGACAGGGGCCGAAGCTTTCTTT.

This clone was counted a single time. The J gene is TRBJ1-6, the V gene TRBV18; 7 bases match TRBD1. The CDR3 is made up of 13 amino acids. Germline V gene lookup returns CDR1 KGHSH and CDR2 LQKENI. V dropped 8 bases and J dropped 8; count of bases not matched to a gene: 6. The CDR3: CASGTVKDSPLHF. As DNA, the CDR3 is TGTGCCAGCGGGACAGTGAAGGATTCACCCCTCCACTTT.

This rearrangement joins TRBV4-2 to TRBJ2-4; 12 nucleotides agree with TRBD2. This CDR3 region has 15 residues. Trimming at V came to 1 base and at J to 9 bases, leaving 4 bases not matched to a gene. Germline CDR1 and CDR2: LGHNA and YNFKEQ. The CDR3 DNA sequence: TGTGCCAGCAGCCAAGGACTAGCGGGAGTCAGCATTCAGTACTTC. Its protein is CASSQGLAGVSIQYF.

This chain connects TRBV28 to TRBJ1-5, with TRBD1 identical over 7 bases. Germline loops: CDR1 MDHEN, CDR2 SYDVKM. J gave up 3 bases and V 3 bases, and 14 bases lay outside the gene matches. CDR3 length equals 18 residues. DNA of the CDR3: TGTGCCAGCAGTTTCGTCAGGGGGAAGAGCCTGGTCAATCAGCCCCAGCATTTT. This sequence encodes CASSFVRGKSLVNQPQHF.

The chain joins TRBV29-1 to TRBJ1-4, with 10 bases that match TRBD1. Germline V gene data show CDR1 as SQVTM and CDR2 as ANQGSEA. This CDR3 is 13 amino acids long. V shed 4 bases, J shed 7 bases, and the junction held 3 bases outside the gene matches. CDR3: CSVGQGATEKLFF. CDR3 nucleotides: TGCAGCGTTGGACAGGGGGCGACTGAAAAACTGTTTTTT.

The chain links TRBV5-4 to TRBJ2-3, with a tentative D call TRBD1 (6 bases). The V and J ends lost 0 bases and 1 base respectively, with 15 bases between them. The CDR3 spans 17 residues. CDR1 and CDR2 (germline): SGHNT, YYREEE (reference sequence). The CDR3: CASSLAQRGSGTDTQYF. CDR3 bases: TGTGCCAGCAGCTTGGCACAAAGGGGGAGCGGCACAGATACGCAGTATTTT.

The chain recombines TRBV5-1 with TRBJ2-3, with D maybe TRBD2 (6 bases). Trimming took off 3 bases at V and 4 bases at J, with 12 bases between the two ends. Per the germline V gene, CDR1 is SGHRS and CDR2 is YFSETQ. This CDR3 is 14 amino acids long. CDR3 sequence reads: CASSSRLESDTQYF. The CDR3 nucleotides read TGCGCCAGCAGCTCCCGACTAGAGTCAGATACGCAGTATTTT.

The V gene is TRBV19, the J gene TRBJ2-7; a weak D match, TRBD2 (5 bases). The CDR3 extends over 12 amino acids. Germline V CDR1 and CDR2: LNHDA, SQIVND (reference sequence). Trimming stripped 5 bases from V and 3 bases from J, with 8 bases between. The CDR3 sequence is CASSRGSYEQYF. The CDR3 region has the DNA TGTGCCAGTAGTCGGGGAAGCTACGAGCAGTACTTC.

The chain recombines TRBV29-1 with TRBJ1-3; D is uncertain. This CDR3 spans 13 amino acids. The V gene lost 7 bases and the J gene lost 4 bases, with 14 bases spanning the gap. Per the germline V gene, CDR1 is SQVTM and CDR2 is ANQGSEA. The CDR3 here is CSGRGSGGNTIYF. Here the CDR3 DNA reads TGCAGCGGGCGGGGATCGGGGGGAAACACCATATATTTT.

The chain recombines TRBV4-1 with TRBJ2-3; TRBD1 aligns across 9 bases. The germline V gene has CDR1 MGHRA and CDR2 YSYEKL. V gave up 0 bases and J gave up 6 bases; unmatched junction bases: 10. The CDR3 length is 17 residues. The CDR3 spells CASSQDPTGGVVDTQYF. CDR3 bases: TGCGCCAGCAGCCAAGACCCGACAGGGGGTGTGGTGGATACGCAGTATTTT.

This clone was seen a single time. The V and J genes are TRBV5-4 and TRBJ1-4; 7 nucleotides line up with TRBD1. The CDR3 length is 15 residues. V trimming: 4 bases; J trimming: 4 bases; junction bases outside the gene matches: 7. CDR1 and CDR2 (germline): SGHNT, YYREEE (reference sequence). In nucleotides, the CDR3 is TGTGCCAGCAGCCGAGCAGGGGGACTTAATGAAAAACTGTTTTTT. Translated, it gives CASSRAGGLNEKLFF.

The V call is TRBV6-5, the J call TRBJ2-4, with D possibly being TRBD1 (6 bases). This CDR3 contains 14 residues. Germline loops: CDR1 MNHEY, CDR2 SVGAGI. V gave up 5 bases and J gave up 5 bases, with 13 bases separating them. The CDR3 loop reads CASSPQGLENIQYF. CDR3 sequence (DNA): TGTGCCAGCAGTCCTCAGGGGCTCGAAAACATTCAGTACTTC.

V is TRBV7-9 and J is TRBJ1-1; 7 nucleotides match TRBD1. There are 14 residues in the CDR3. Germline values: CDR1 SEHNR, CDR2 FQNEAQ (reference sequence). V trimming: 4 bases; J trimming: 6 bases; junction bases outside the gene matches: 8. In DNA, the CDR3 is TGTGCCAGCAGCTCCCCGGGGGACAGATCTGAAGCTTTCTTT. As protein: CASSSPGDRSEAFF.

The chain combines TRBV18 with TRBJ1-1, with D tentatively TRBD1 (5 bases). This CDR3 comprises 12 residues. V lost 1 base and J 11 bases, leaving 11 bases between the germline ends. Germline V gene lookup returns CDR1 KGHSH and CDR2 LQKENI. The CDR3 DNA is TGTGCCAGCTCACCACTTCGGGGGGAGGCTTTCTTT. It yields the protein CASSPLRGEAFF.

This clone appeared once. The chain employs TRBV19 and TRBJ2-3; a weak D match, TRBD1 (5 bases). Trimming pared 5 bases from V and 0 bases from J, leaving 15 bases between. CDR3 size: 16 residues. The germline V gene has CDR1 LNHDA and CDR2 SQIVND (reference sequence). CDR3 loop: CASSPRQFPSTDTQYF. CDR3 sequence (DNA): TGTGCCAGTAGTCCCCGACAGTTCCCTAGCACAGATACGCAGTATTTT.

The CDR3 protein is CASSGQGNGQPQHF. The CDR3, as DNA: TGTGCCAGCAGTGGTCAGGGGAATGGTCAGCCCCAGCATTTT. This chain links TRBV2 with TRBJ1-5; D may be TRBD1 (6 bases). The V end lost 4 bases, the J end lost 6 bases, and 13 bases lay between the germline ends. CDR3 length equals 14 residues. The V gene's germline CDR1 is SNHLY and CDR2 FYNNEI.

V and J are TRBV20-1 and TRBJ1-2; 8 bases are a match to TRBD1. CDR1 is DFQATT, CDR2 SNEGSKA, per germline (reference sequence). There are 12 residues in the CDR3. The ends lost 3 bases at V and 8 bases at J; junction bases unmatched: 5. CDR3 sequence (DNA): TGCAGTGCTAGTGACAGGGGAAGGGGCTACACCTTC. It specifies CSASDRGRGYTF.

This clone was detected a few times. The chain has TRBV7-2 and TRBJ1-2, with 9 positions matching TRBD1. Germline-derived CDR1 and CDR2 are SGHTA and FQGNSA. V lost 4 bases and J lost 6; bases outside the gene matches: 6. This CDR3 comprises 14 residues. CDR3 sequence: CASSSRTGEDGYTF. The CDR3 region has the DNA TGTGCCAGCAGCTCACGGACAGGGGAGGATGGCTACACCTTC.